Below are 30 T cell receptor beta chains sequenced from a single sample in a study of blood T cell repertoires in COVID-19. Produced via immunoSEQ multiplex PCR; TCRdb's table is partial and in-frame only. The repertoire includes about 58,000 clones, 90% of them detected once, and roughly 1.4% sits in the top ten. Sequencing was carried out using peripheral blood. The receptors originated from a man between 60 and 70 years old with acute or convalescent COVID-19.

V and J are TRBV28 and TRBJ1-2; a possible D gene is TRBD1 (5 bases). The CDR3 length is 15 residues. Germline assignment: CDR1 MDHEN and CDR2 SYDVKM. The ends were cut back, 6 bases at V and 6 bases at J, with 20 bases in the middle. CDR3 protein: CASRTPQGPMNGYTF. For the CDR3, the DNA is TGTGCCAGCAGGACCCCTCAGGGTCCGATGAATGGCTACACCTTC.

V usage is TRBV5-1 and J usage is TRBJ1-1; a weak D match, TRBD1 (5 bases). Germline CDR1 SGHRS, CDR2 YFSETQ. CDR3 length equals 13 residues. V was cut by 0 bases and J by 7 bases, with 10 bases left in between. The CDR3 region is CASSLEFRGEAFF. As DNA, the CDR3 is TGCGCCAGCAGCTTGGAATTTAGGGGTGAAGCTTTCTTT.

The chain has TRBV27 and TRBJ1-5; 8 positions agree with TRBD1. The J segment lost 0 bases and the V segment lost 6 bases, leaving 4 bases of the junction unmatched. Germline values: CDR1 MNHEY, CDR2 SMNVEV (reference sequence). The CDR3 sequence is 15 residues long. CDR3 in amino acids: CASSKGQVSNQPQHF. The CDR3 bases are TGTGCCAGCAGCAAGGGACAGGTTAGCAATCAGCCCCAGCATTTT.

The V call is TRBV28, the J call TRBJ1-5; a possible D gene is TRBD1 (6 bases). The CDR3 length is 15 residues. Germline CDR1 reads MDHEN; CDR2 reads SYDVKM. The V end was cut by 5 bases, the J end by 7 bases, with 18 bases between. The CDR3 spells CASSPKGGLWQPQHF. The CDR3 region has the DNA TGTGCCAGCAGTCCTAAGGGGGGGCTCTGGCAGCCCCAGCATTTT.

This sequence joins TRBV6-2 or TRBV6-3 and TRBJ2-3; 11 bases line up with TRBD2. The V and J ends lost 0 bases and 4 bases, in that order; junction bases with no gene match: 6. CDR3 length equals 17 residues. Germline-derived CDR1 and CDR2 are MNHEY and SVGEGT. The CDR3: CASSYSGSGRAPDTQYF. The DNA of the CDR3 is TGTGCCAGCAGTTACTCTGGTAGCGGGAGGGCCCCAGATACGCAGTATTTT.

The J gene is TRBJ2-5, the V gene TRBV2; the match to TRBD2 covers 7 bases. Germline V gives CDR1 SNHLY, CDR2 FYNNEI. This CDR3 has 14 amino acids. Trimming at V came to 5 bases and at J to 0 bases, leaving 3 bases not matched to a gene. CDR3 bases: TGTGCCAGCAGTAGGGAGGGGTACCAAGAGACCCAGTACTTC. Amino acids: CASSREGYQETQYF.

The chain combines TRBV30 with TRBJ2-1, with a tentative D call TRBD1 (6 bases). This CDR3 is built from 16 residues. The ends were cut back, 1 base at V and 7 bases at J, with 20 bases in the middle. Germline CDR1 is GTSNPN and CDR2 is SVGIG (reference sequence). This CDR3 reads CAWSEQGGVFANEQFF. CDR3 nucleotides: TGTGCCTGGAGTGAACAGGGTGGAGTTTTTGCGAATGAGCAGTTCTTC.

V is TRBV9 and J is TRBJ2-2; 7 positions match TRBD1. Germline V gives CDR1 SGDLS, CDR2 YYNGEE. J gave up 1 base and V 4 bases, and 7 bases lay outside the gene matches. CDR3 length: 16 amino acids. The CDR3 loop is CASSPQGQRNTGELFF. CDR3 DNA sequence: TGTGCCAGCAGCCCGCAGGGACAGAGGAACACCGGGGAGCTGTTTTTT.

The chain has TRBV15 and TRBJ1-3; D not certain. The CDR3 is made up of 16 amino acids. Per germline, CDR1 LNHNV and CDR2 YYDKDF (reference sequence). Trimming removed 0 bases at V and 0 bases at J, with 9 bases between. For the CDR3, the DNA is TGTGCCACCAGCAGAGAGTCCGGGAGCTCTGGAAACACCATATATTTT. Protein product: CATSRESGSSGNTIYF.

The rearrangement links TRBV28 to TRBJ2-4; D might be TRBD2 (5 bases). The V and J ends lost 5 bases and 6 bases respectively, with 14 bases between them. The CDR3 loop spans 14 amino acids. CDR1 is MDHEN, CDR2 SYDVKM, per germline. This CDR3 is CASSINGESNIQYF. For the CDR3, the DNA is TGTGCCAGCAGTATTAACGGGGAGTCAAACATTCAGTACTTC.

This sequence joins TRBV28 and TRBJ1-2; no firm D call. Germline V CDR1 and CDR2: MDHEN, SYDVKM. The CDR3 runs 15 residues. Trimming took 5 bases from V and 1 from J, leaving 14 bases between them. The CDR3 DNA reads TGTGCCAGCAGTCATCCCAAAGGACTTAACTATGGCTACACCTTC. It specifies CASSHPKGLNYGYTF.

The V and J genes are TRBV5-1 and TRBJ1-1; 7 positions agree with TRBD1. The CDR3 totals 14 residues. Unmatched junction bases numbered 2, after V lost 3 bases and J lost 0 bases. CDR1 is SGHRS, CDR2 YFSETQ, per germline. The DNA of the CDR3 is TGCGCCAGCAGCTGGCAGGGGGTGAACACTGAAGCTTTCTTT. It translates to CASSWQGVNTEAFF.

The gene calls are TRBV4-3 and TRBJ1-2; the D is unclear. V was trimmed by 3 bases and J by 8 bases, leaving 13 bases between them. This CDR3 spans 13 amino acids. Per the germline V gene, CDR1 is LGHNA and CDR2 is YSLEER. For the CDR3, the DNA is TGCGCCAGCAGCCACTCACGGGGAAAGGGCTACACCTTC. It codes for CASSHSRGKGYTF.

The V gene is TRBV6-5, the J gene TRBJ2-3; D gene uncertain. Per the germline V gene, CDR1 is MNHEY and CDR2 is SVGAGI. This CDR3 is built from 14 residues. V was shortened by 0 bases and J by 6 bases, with 10 bases between the two germline ends. The DNA of the CDR3 is TGTGCCAGCAGTTACTCTCAATCGGTGGATACGCAGTATTTT. Its protein product is CASSYSQSVDTQYF.

Notes on this clone: An end of the junction differs from the germline gene, which may be a read error. The chain is built from TRBV7-7 and TRBJ2-5; 7 bases are a match to TRBD2. CDR1 SSHAT and CDR2 FNYEAQ come from the germline V gene (reference sequence). The CDR3 runs to 15 residues. The CDR3 region is CASSLGGGRQETQYF. The CDR3 region has the DNA TGTGCTAGCAGCTTGGGGGGAGGGCGGCAAGAGACCCAGTACTTC.

This sequence joins TRBV28 and TRBJ2-5, with TRBD2 matching over 12 bases. CDR1 and CDR2 from the germline V gene are MDHEN and SYDVKM. The length of the CDR3 is 16 residues. The ends lost 2 bases at V and 4 bases at J; junction bases unmatched: 5. The CDR3 DNA follows: TGTGCCAGCAGTTTACCTCTAGCGGGAGGGCGAGAGACCCAGTACTTC. Translation: CASSLPLAGGRETQYF.

This clone occurred once. This chain uses TRBV30 with TRBJ2-7; D call uncertain. This CDR3 contains 11 residues. The V gene's germline CDR1 is GTSNPN and CDR2 SVGIG (reference sequence). Trimming cost V 3 bases and J 0 bases, with 3 bases left between them. The CDR3 sequence is CAWRASYEQYF. CDR3 nucleotide sequence: TGTGCCTGGAGGGCCTCCTACGAGCAGTACTTC.

CDR3 sequence (DNA): TGTGCCAGCGGAGCTAACTATGGCTACACCTTC. The encoded protein is CASGANYGYTF. The chain couples TRBV27 to TRBJ1-2; D remains ambiguous. The CDR3 runs to 11 residues. Germline V gene sequence: CDR1 MNHEY, CDR2 SMNVEV (reference sequence). Trimming shortened V by 8 bases and J by 0 bases, and 4 bases separated the two germline ends.

The chain is built from TRBV9 and TRBJ1-1; 8 nucleotides line up with TRBD1. The length of the CDR3 is 16 residues. The germline CDR1 and CDR2 sequences are SGDLS and YYNGEE. V trimming: 3 bases; J trimming: 1 base; junction bases outside the gene matches: 8. The CDR3 loop is CASSDQWGTGNTEAFF. In nucleotides, the CDR3 is TGTGCCAGCAGCGATCAGTGGGGGACAGGGAACACTGAAGCTTTCTTT.

This clone was seen a single time. The chain recombines TRBV27 with TRBJ1-2; a possible D gene is TRBD1 (6 bases). The V gene lost 3 bases and the J gene lost 7 bases, with 12 bases spanning the gap. CDR3 length: 13 amino acids. CDR1 is MNHEY and CDR2 is SMNVEV in the germline V gene (reference sequence). The CDR3 here is CASSFRGALGYTF. The CDR3 coding sequence is TGTGCCAGCAGTTTTCGGGGGGCGCTTGGCTACACCTTC.

The J gene is TRBJ2-4, the V gene TRBV9; D is possibly TRBD1 (6 bases). The CDR3 consists of 14 residues. Germline-derived CDR1 and CDR2 are SGDLS and YYNGEE. Deletions cut 0 bases from V and 8 bases from J, with 12 bases between. CDR3 protein: CASSVADRLDIQYF. The CDR3 region has the DNA TGTGCCAGCAGCGTAGCCGACAGGCTAGACATTCAGTACTTC.

This chain connects TRBV12-3 or TRBV12-4 to TRBJ1-1, with D unclear. Trimming left V 3 bases short and J 9 bases short, with 14 bases between. The CDR3 extends over 13 amino acids. The CDR3: CASSFILGAQAFF. The CDR3 nucleotides read TGTGCCAGCAGTTTCATTTTGGGCGCTCAAGCTTTCTTT.

V gene TRBV7-8 combines with J gene TRBJ1-1, with no clear D. This CDR3 spans 15 amino acids. The V gene lost 2 bases and the J gene lost 1 base, with 11 bases spanning the gap. CDR1 and CDR2 (germline): SGHVS, FQNEAQ. The CDR3 region is CASSLIGSENTEAFF. Written as DNA, the CDR3 is TGTGCCAGCAGCTTAATTGGTAGCGAGAACACTGAAGCTTTCTTT.

The chain uses TRBV6-5 and TRBJ2-1; the D gene is possibly TRBD2 (6 bases). Trimming left V 2 bases short and J 0 bases short, with 8 bases between. This CDR3 is 15 amino acids long. Germline loops: CDR1 MNHEY, CDR2 SVGAGI. Here the CDR3 reads CASSYLGGSYNEQFF. CDR3 DNA: TGTGCCAGCAGTTACCTCGGGGGCTCCTACAATGAGCAGTTCTTC.

The chain carries TRBV6-5 and TRBJ1-5; 7 positions match TRBD1. CDR3 length: 14 amino acids. V dropped 4 bases and J dropped 4; count of bases not matched to a gene: 4. The germline gives CDR1 MNHEY, CDR2 SVGAGI. CDR3 coding DNA: TGTGCCAGCAGTTCCCCGACAGGGAATCAGCCCCAGCATTTT. Protein product: CASSSPTGNQPQHF.

The chain employs TRBV7-3 and TRBJ1-1; D may be TRBD1 (6 bases). The CDR3 has 13 residues. V was cut by 3 bases and J by 8 bases, with 13 bases left in between. CDR1 is SGHTA, CDR2 FQGTGA, per germline. CDR3: CASSFSPTGEAFF. The CDR3 region has the DNA TGTGCCAGCAGCTTTAGCCCCACAGGGGAAGCTTTCTTT.

This clone was detected once. The rearrangement links TRBV6-2 or TRBV6-3 to TRBJ1-2; TRBD1 matches at 7 bases. CDR1 is MNHEY, CDR2 SVGEGT, per germline. The CDR3 has 14 residues. J gave up 5 bases and V 6 bases, and 9 bases lay outside the gene matches. CDR3 in amino acids: CASRPPGQLYGYTF. DNA for the CDR3: TGTGCCAGCAGGCCTCCGGGACAGTTGTATGGCTACACCTTC.

The rearrangement links TRBV27 to TRBJ1-5; D is uncertain. This CDR3 contains 13 residues. V was shortened by 5 bases and J by 7 bases, with 12 bases between the two germline ends. Germline V gives CDR1 MNHEY, CDR2 SMNVEV (reference sequence). The CDR3 loop is CASSEREGQPQHF. In nucleotides, the CDR3 is TGTGCCAGCAGTGAGAGGGAAGGACAGCCCCAGCATTTT.

The rearrangement joins TRBV18 to TRBJ2-2; D unresolved. CDR3 length: 13 amino acids. Germline loops: CDR1 KGHSH, CDR2 LQKENI. V was trimmed by 2 bases and J by 3 bases, leaving 4 bases between them. The CDR3 loop is CASSPTDTGELFF. DNA of the CDR3: TGTGCCAGCTCACCAACGGACACCGGGGAGCTGTTTTTT.

A word on this clone: This sample includes further DNA sequences coding for the same CDR3. This chain joins TRBV7-3 and TRBJ2-2; maybe TRBD2 (6 bases). Trimming removed 1 base at V and 0 bases at J, with 9 bases between. This CDR3 spans 16 amino acids. Germline-derived CDR1 and CDR2 are SGHTA and FQGTGA. CDR3 amino acids: CASSLIGGANTGELFF. DNA for the CDR3: TGTGCCAGCAGCTTAATAGGCGGGGCGAACACCGGGGAGCTGTTTTTT.